A single sample is the source of the 32 T cell receptor beta chains below, sequenced in a study of T cell repertoires in cytomegalovirus infection. Antigens for these TCRs are unknown. In TCRdb, the reads were re-called with MiXCR into one record per CDR3 protein. The sample contains around 310,000 distinct CDR3 sequences, 29% of which appear only once. Sequencing was performed on cultured PBMCs, taken from culture after CMV antigen stimulation. The source is a human donor in good health (CMV status not recorded). Some clones in this sample may be carry-over from other donors' samples.

This clonotype was detected only a few times. The rearrangement uses TRBV5-4 and TRBJ2-3; 7 nucleotides agree with TRBD1. The germline CDR1 and CDR2 sequences are SGHNT and YYREEE (reference sequence). V lost 3 bases, J lost 0 bases, and 4 bases stayed unmatched. The CDR3 length is 15 residues. The CDR3 region has the DNA TGTGCCAGCAGCTGGGGACAGTTTAGCACAGATACGCAGTATTTT. This translates into CASSWGQFSTDTQYF.

This sequence joins TRBV28 and TRBJ2-1; 7 bases align to TRBD1. Germline CDR1 and CDR2: MDHEN and SYDVKM. V was pared by 2 bases and J by 5 bases, with 12 bases of the junction left unmatched. The CDR3 has 17 amino acids. Here the CDR3 reads CASSLKTGEGTDNEQFF. CDR3 nucleotides: TGTGCCAGCAGTTTAAAAACAGGGGAAGGGACCGACAATGAGCAGTTCTTC.

The chain couples TRBV7-9 to TRBJ2-2, with a possible D match to TRBD2 (5 bases). V lost 11 bases, J lost 0 bases, and 10 bases lay in between. This CDR3 is 13 amino acids long. Germline V gene data show CDR1 as SEHNR and CDR2 as FQNEAQ (reference sequence). The CDR3 DNA sequence: TGTGCCCGAGGGCAGACGAACACCGGGGAGCTGTTTTTT. This translates into CARGQTNTGELFF. Based on the CDR3 plus reference TRBV7-9 and TRBJ2-2, the full variable domain is DTGVSQNPRHKITKRGQNVTFRCDPISEHNRLYWYRQTLGQGPEFLTYFQNEAQLEKSRLLSDRFSAERPKGSFSTLEIQRTEQGDSAMYLCARGQTNTGELFFGEGSRLTVL.

The gene calls are TRBV28 and TRBJ1-1; TRBD1 might be the D (5 bases). Germline V gene data show CDR1 as MDHEN and CDR2 as SYDVKM. Deletions cut 7 bases from V and 2 bases from J, with 17 bases between. The CDR3 sequence is 15 residues long. The CDR3 DNA reads as TGTGCCAGCACCATCGGGGGGGGGTTTAACACTGAAGCTTTCTTT. Encoded protein: CASTIGGGFNTEAFF.

The chain carries TRBV29-1 and TRBJ2-1, with TRBD1 as a possible D gene (7 bases). The ends were cut back, 4 bases at V and 4 bases at J, with 17 bases in the middle. This CDR3 spans 15 amino acids. Germline CDR1 SQVTM, CDR2 ANQGSEA. For the CDR3, the DNA is TGCAGCGTTGGATCAGGGGGGCCCGCTTACAATGAGCAGTTCTTC. Translation: CSVGSGGPAYNEQFF.

The CDR3: CASRGTVNEKLFF. The CDR3 DNA follows: TGTGCCAGCCGTGGGACGGTTAATGAAAAACTGTTTTTT. The rearrangement links TRBV27 to TRBJ1-4; D is perhaps TRBD1 (5 bases). Per germline, CDR1 MNHEY and CDR2 SMNVEV (reference sequence). CDR3 size: 13 residues. Trimming removed 8 bases from V and 4 bases from J, with 11 bases in between.

This clonotype was detected a few times. The chain links TRBV30 to TRBJ2-1; D unclear. Trimming took 8 bases from V and 6 from J, leaving 14 bases between them. The CDR3 consists of 12 residues. The germline CDR1 and CDR2 sequences are GTSNPN and SVGIG (reference sequence). This CDR3 is CATGAGLNEQFF. In DNA form, the CDR3 reads TGTGCCACCGGAGCCGGGCTCAATGAGCAGTTCTTC.

This rearrangement joins TRBV7-8 to TRBJ2-3; unclear D gene. The CDR3 spans 17 residues. V shed 5 bases and J shed 0 bases, with 18 bases lying between them. CDR1 SGHVS and CDR2 FQNEAQ come from the germline V gene. The CDR3 DNA reads TGTGCCAGCAGCCCGAAAAGTTTTTGGGGAAGCACAGATACGCAGTATTTT. Its translation: CASSPKSFWGSTDTQYF.

The chain combines TRBV6-5 with TRBJ2-7, with 10 nucleotides matching TRBD2. CDR3 length equals 15 residues. The germline V gene encodes CDR1 MNHEY and CDR2 SVGAGI. V was pared by 7 bases and J by 4 bases, with 10 bases of the junction left unmatched. The CDR3 loop reads CASTQLAGGLYEQYF. CDR3 DNA sequence: TGTGCCAGCACCCAATTAGCGGGGGGATTATACGAGCAGTACTTC.

The chain joins TRBV12-3 or TRBV12-4 to TRBJ1-1; TRBD1 is a possible D gene (6 bases). V lost 6 bases to trimming and J lost 7 bases, with 18 bases between them. This CDR3 spans 14 amino acids. This CDR3 reads CASSSLRGGSEAFF. CDR3 sequence (DNA): TGTGCCAGCAGCTCGTTGAGAGGGGGTAGTGAAGCTTTCTTT.

The sample holds many counts of this clonotype. The chain combines TRBV6-1 with TRBJ1-1; D ambiguous. The germline V gene encodes CDR1 MNHNS and CDR2 SASEGT. The length of the CDR3 is 15 residues. Trimming removed 6 bases at V and 3 bases at J, with 17 bases between. CDR3 nucleotides: TGTGCCAGCAGCTACGCGGCGGGAGACTACACTGAAGCTTTCTTT. It codes for CASSYAAGDYTEAFF.

This clonotype was observed a single time. This chain uses TRBV19 with TRBJ2-7; D is ambiguous. In germline, CDR1 is LNHDA, CDR2 SQIVND (reference sequence). The germline V and J ends were trimmed by 6 bases and 7 bases, with 13 bases remaining between them. The CDR3 runs to 12 residues. CDR3 coding DNA: TGTGCCAGTAGGGCCGGACCCTTTGAGCAGTACTTC. It encodes CASRAGPFEQYF.

This clonotype has more than one count but fewer than ten. The chain carries TRBV4-2 and TRBJ2-7; 10 bases line up with TRBD1. CDR1 is LGHNA, CDR2 YNFKEQ, per germline. The V segment lost 2 bases and the J segment 5 bases; nucleotides outside the gene matches: 6. The CDR3 loop spans 15 amino acids. The CDR3 here is CASSQTWDRGNEQYF. The CDR3 DNA follows: TGTGCCAGCAGCCAAACTTGGGACAGGGGTAACGAGCAGTACTTC.

This clonotype was detected many times. The rearrangement links TRBV7-2 to TRBJ1-2; TRBD1 matches at 8 bases. Per the germline V gene, CDR1 is SGHTA and CDR2 is FQGNSA. With 1 base clipped from V and 7 bases from J, the junction kept 11 bases outside the gene matches. CDR3 size: 16 residues. This CDR3 is CASSLDSAQGARGYTF. The CDR3 coding sequence is TGTGCCAGCAGCTTAGATTCGGCCCAGGGGGCGCGTGGCTACACCTTC.

This clonotype was counted many times. This chain joins TRBV12-5 and TRBJ1-4, with no clear D. V was trimmed by 8 bases and J by 10 bases, leaving 20 bases between them. Germline CDR1 and CDR2: LGHNT and FRNRAP. This CDR3 contains 14 residues. CDR3 bases: TGTGCTAGTCTACCTTCGACATCACTAGGAAAACTGTTTTTT. Its protein is CASLPSTSLGKLFF.

The table lists this clonotype with a few counts. The chain has TRBV11-2 and TRBJ2-1; D is perhaps TRBD2 (7 bases). Germline V lookup: CDR1 SGHAT, CDR2 FQNNGV. CDR3 size: 18 residues. V was clipped by 1 base and J by 0 bases, with 16 bases between them. CDR3 coding DNA: TGTGCCAGCAGCTTAGCGGGGGGCCGTTTGAGCTCCTACAATGAGCAGTTCTTC. It codes for CASSLAGGRLSSYNEQFF.

This clonotype came up a few times. This rearrangement joins TRBV15 to TRBJ1-2; D remains ambiguous. Germline lookup yields CDR1 LNHNV and CDR2 YYDKDF (reference sequence). The CDR3 loop spans 16 amino acids. Trimming stripped 1 base from V and 4 bases from J, with 16 bases between. CDR3 nucleotide sequence: TGTGCCACCAGCAGAGGAGCCCTTGGACCGTCCTATGGCTACACCTTC. Protein: CATSRGALGPSYGYTF.

This rearrangement joins TRBV7-4 to TRBJ1-1; TRBD1 matches 7 bases. Trimming cost V 7 bases and J 6 bases; bases outside gene matches: 11. Germline loops: CDR1 SGHVT, CDR2 SQSDAQ. CDR3 length equals 14 residues. The CDR3 DNA sequence: TGTGCCAGCACCCACGACAGGGATTTCTCTGAAGCTTTCTTT. Residues: CASTHDRDFSEAFF.

This clonotype was seen a few times. The V gene is TRBV19, the J gene TRBJ2-2; D is ambiguous. The CDR3 runs to 15 residues. The germline CDR1 and CDR2 sequences are LNHDA and SQIVND (reference sequence). V was shortened by 4 bases and J by 2 bases, with 11 bases between the two germline ends. The chain's CDR3 is CASSRRWGNTGELFF. CDR3 bases: TGTGCCAGTAGTAGGCGTTGGGGAAACACCGGGGAGCTGTTTTTT. The entire variable domain, with the rest obtained from reference TRBV19 and TRBJ2-2, is as follows: DGGITQSPKYLFRKEGQNVTLSCEQNLNHDAMYWYRQDPGQGLRLIYYSQIVNDFQKGDIAEGYSVSREKKESFPLTVTSAQKNPTAFYLCASSRRWGNTGELFFGEGSRLTVL.

This clonotype was recorded a few times. The chain recombines TRBV7-2 with TRBJ2-7, with TRBD2 matching 14 bases. The length of the CDR3 is 15 residues. V shed 4 bases, J shed 7 bases, and the junction held 6 bases outside the gene matches. Germline V gene sequence: CDR1 SGHTA, CDR2 FQGNSA. The CDR3 bases are TGTGCCAGCAGCTCTATGGGACTAGCGGGAGAAGAGCAGTACTTC. It is translated as CASSSMGLAGEEQYF.

This chain links TRBV19 with TRBJ1-1; D is unresolved. Trimming cost V 5 bases and J 1 base, with 11 bases left between them. The CDR3 sequence is 14 residues long. Looked up from germline, CDR1 is LNHDA and CDR2 is SQIVND (reference sequence). The CDR3 loop reads CASSYKTSNTEAFF. The DNA of the CDR3 is TGTGCCAGTAGTTACAAGACATCGAACACTGAAGCTTTCTTT.

This clonotype has a handful of counts. The genes are TRBV7-8 and TRBJ2-3, with 13 bases that match TRBD2. CDR1 and CDR2 from the germline V gene are SGHVS and FQNEAQ. The CDR3 spans 18 residues. V dropped 5 bases and J dropped 8; count of bases not matched to a gene: 16. CDR3 sequence: CASSGGGGLAGFYPTQYF. CDR3 coding DNA: TGTGCCAGCAGCGGGGGAGGGGGACTAGCGGGGTTCTACCCTACGCAGTATTTT.

V is TRBV7-9 and J is TRBJ2-7, with 10 bases identical to TRBD2. This CDR3 has 18 residues. Trimming cost V 5 bases and J 2 bases; bases outside gene matches: 15. Germline V gene data show CDR1 as SEHNR and CDR2 as FQNEAQ (reference sequence). CDR3 in DNA: TGTGCCAGCAGCCCTCAGCCCCGCTCTAGCGGGGGACCCTACGAGCAGTACTTC. It is translated as CASSPQPRSSGGPYEQYF.

J is TRBJ2-3 and V is TRBV28, with a weak D call TRBD2 (6 bases). The CDR3 contains 15 residues. Germline V gene data show CDR1 as MDHEN and CDR2 as SYDVKM. The V end was cut by 3 bases, the J end by 7 bases, with 17 bases between. The CDR3 reads CASSLDYPDPYTQYF. The CDR3 DNA follows: TGTGCCAGCAGTTTGGACTACCCTGACCCCTATACGCAGTATTTT.

CDR3 sequence (DNA): TGTGCCAGCAAATACCGGAACAGACTTGAGGATGAGCAGTTCTTC. This gives the protein CASKYRNRLEDEQFF. The chain employs TRBV27 and TRBJ2-1; D is ambiguous. Trimming took 7 bases from V and 8 from J, leaving 21 bases between them. Per germline, CDR1 MNHEY and CDR2 SMNVEV (reference sequence). The CDR3 extends over 15 amino acids.

This sequence joins TRBV7-8 and TRBJ2-7; D tentatively fits TRBD1 or TRBD2 (5 bases each). Germline lookup yields CDR1 SGHVS and CDR2 FQNEAQ. The CDR3 spans 16 residues. Trimming pared 1 base from V and 0 bases from J, leaving 13 bases between. CDR3 residues: CASSLGGTLTSYEQYF. CDR3 coding DNA: TGTGCCAGCAGCTTAGGGGGGACGCTCACCTCCTACGAGCAGTACTTC.

The chain joins TRBV6-5 to TRBJ1-2; no firm D call. V lost 6 bases, J lost 8 bases, and 19 bases lay in between. Germline V lookup: CDR1 MNHEY, CDR2 SVGAGI. CDR3 length: 14 residues. DNA for the CDR3: TGTGCCAGCAGGGTTGGTTCTGCTCTCGGAGGCTACACCTTC. The encoded protein is CASRVGSALGGYTF.

This rearrangement joins TRBV7-9 to TRBJ1-1, with D unresolved. The CDR3 spans 16 residues. Per germline, CDR1 SEHNR and CDR2 FQNEAQ (reference sequence). Trimming left V 3 bases short and J 4 bases short, with 18 bases between. CDR3 region: CASSFRGEGPGTEAFF. CDR3 nucleotide sequence: TGTGCCAGCAGCTTCCGGGGTGAAGGGCCTGGCACTGAAGCTTTCTTT.

The chain links TRBV6-6 to TRBJ2-7; 9 nucleotides align to TRBD2. The V gene end was trimmed by 7 bases and the J gene end by 2 bases; junction bases not matched to a gene: 12. The CDR3 is 16 residues long. Germline V gives CDR1 MNHNY, CDR2 SVGAGI (reference sequence). The CDR3 DNA follows: TGTGCCAGCAACCAAGGGGGTAGCGGGAGTCCCTACGAGCAGTACTTC. Translation: CASNQGGSGSPYEQYF.

This chain uses TRBV4-1 with TRBJ1-4; D gene ambiguous. Germline V gene sequence: CDR1 MGHRA, CDR2 YSYEKL. Trimming took 4 bases from V and 7 from J, leaving 22 bases between them. The CDR3 is 17 residues long. CDR3 bases: TGCGCCAGCAGCCCCCCCTGGGCGAAACCCCCGAGTGAAAAACTGTTTTTT. It translates to CASSPPWAKPPSEKLFF.

The gene calls are TRBV7-9 and TRBJ1-2, with TRBD1 identical over 9 bases. After removal of 3 bases from V and 4 bases from J, the junction contained 6 bases not matched to a gene. Germline assignment: CDR1 SEHNR and CDR2 FQNEAQ (reference sequence). The CDR3 extends over 15 amino acids. DNA of the CDR3: TGTGCCAGCAGCTTCGGGGACAGGGTTGGCTATGGCTACACCTTC. This encodes CASSFGDRVGYGYTF. Combining the CDR3 with reference TRBV7-9 and TRBJ1-2 gives the whole variable domain DTGVSQNPRHKITKRGQNVTFRCDPISEHNRLYWYRQTLGQGPEFLTYFQNEAQLEKSRLLSDRFSAERPKGSFSTLEIQRTEQGDSAMYLCASSFGDRVGYGYTFGSGTRLTVV.

This chain connects TRBV28 to TRBJ2-2; perhaps TRBD1 as D (5 bases). The germline V and J ends were trimmed by 2 bases and 7 bases, with 14 bases remaining between them. CDR3 length: 15 residues. Per the germline V gene, CDR1 is MDHEN and CDR2 is SYDVKM. CDR3 DNA sequence: TGTGCCAGCAGTTTAGCTTGGGGCGAGGTCGGGGAGCTGTTTTTT. Translation: CASSLAWGEVGELFF. The variable domain in full, with the rest retrieved from reference TRBV28 and TRBJ2-2, is DVKVTQSSRYLVKRTGEKVFLECVQDMDHENMFWYRQDPGLGLRLIYFSYDVKMKEKGDIPEGYSVSREKKERFSLILESASTNQTSMYLCASSLAWGEVGELFFGEGSRLTVL.